The source of this TCR beta chain is a study of beta chain features in type 1 diabetes. About the study: Cells sorted and examined across all samples totaled approximately 100 million.

Reverse transcribing all isolated RNA meant expressed TCRB transcripts were sequenced. Clones were read by immunoSEQ multiplex PCR, and TCRdb kept only the in-frame ones, dropping some. The sample carries over 150,000 clones, about 8.5% recorded once. CDR3 length: 16 amino acids. Germline assignment: CDR1 SEHNR and CDR2 FQNEAQ (reference sequence). V lost 3 bases to trimming and J lost 2 bases; unmatched junction nucleotides: 3. This clone has ten or more counts. A single heparinised blood sample, averaging approximately 116 mL, was obtained per donor. Sorting that relied on CD45RO/CCR7/CD25/CD127/CD95/CD27 yielded CD4+ naive, central memory, regulatory and stem cell-like memory cells. Purity (above 95%) was reached by all sorted populations.

The chain carries TRBV7-9 and TRBJ2-6; TRBD2 matches 8 bases. This TCR came from a man aged 18 to 30 in good health. The sequencing sample was made of central memory CD4+ T cells from blood. The CDR3 spells CASSFGGAPGANVLTF. As DNA, the CDR3 is TGTGCCAGCAGCTTCGGGGGGGCGCCTGGGGCCAACGTCCTGACTTTC.